This is a list of T cell receptor beta chains from one sample in a study of blood T cell repertoires in COVID-19. Measured with immunoSEQ multiplex PCR; TCRdb has only the in-frame clones, and not every one. The data hold around 400,000 clones, with about 90% observed a single time. Sequencing was carried out using peripheral blood. The receptors were sampled from a woman aged 55 to 70 with COVID-19, enrolled during active disease. The CDR3 runs from the conserved cysteine through the conserved F or W. D genes are given only for firm matches.

v_call	d_call	j_call	cdr3_aa
TRBV11-2	-	TRBJ2-3	CASSLDGGAVAADTQYF
TRBV3-1/TRBV3-2	-	TRBJ1-6	CASSQGDGTLFSPLHF
TRBV5-8	-	TRBJ2-2	CASSGRNTGELFF
TRBV10-3	TRBD1	TRBJ1-5	CAISGTGQAQPQHF
TRBV5-5	-	TRBJ1-1	CASSLGANTEAFF
TRBV6-5	-	TRBJ1-1	CATTVNTEAFF
TRBV11-2	TRBD1	TRBJ1-1	CASSLGHRQGREAFF
TRBV20-1	-	TRBJ2-3	CSARPAEGQYF
TRBV19	-	TRBJ2-1	CASKTGRNEQFF
TRBV9	-	TRBJ2-3	CASSVGQGYITDTQYF
TRBV3-1/TRBV3-2	-	TRBJ2-2	CASRQGWDTGELFF
TRBV27	TRBD1	TRBJ2-2	CASSLGQGVGTGELFF
TRBV18	TRBD1	TRBJ2-5	CASSPGGRGETQYF
TRBV9	-	TRBJ1-2	CASSVATGQNYGYTF
TRBV28	-	TRBJ2-7	CASSLTVPYEQYF
TRBV19	-	TRBJ1-4	CASSIVGLSPKGNEKLFF
TRBV5-1	TRBD1	TRBJ1-2	CASTTNGGQGASGYTF
TRBV28	TRBD1	TRBJ1-2	CASLGQEYGYTF
TRBV28	-	TRBJ2-1	CASTAQSPRQEQFF
TRBV10-2	-	TRBJ2-7	CASSQTGYEQYF
TRBV19	-	TRBJ2-3	CASSSLEVSTDTQYF
TRBV7-9	-	TRBJ1-1	CASSLGGLGNTEAFF
TRBV5-1	-	TRBJ2-2	CASREGAYTGELFF
TRBV7-9	-	TRBJ1-2	CASSLGVRSGYTF
TRBV5-1	-	TRBJ1-5	CASSPEGRGFNQPQHF
TRBV7-9	-	TRBJ1-1	CASDPGQSLTEAFF